This is a list of T cell receptor beta chains from one sample in a study of T-cell memory formation after mild COVID-19. TCRdb reanalysed the 5' RACE reads using MiXCR and keeps one entry per CDR3 protein. The sample has 300,000 to 350,000 distinct CDR3 sequences, 14% seen once. Sequencing used PBMCs or a T cell subset sorted from them (not recorded which). Source of these receptors: a man between 18 and 35 years old who had mild COVID-19 (a few samples of this study predate the infection). Cell type and time point are not known. Each CDR3 is given with its conserved first and last residue. A D gene is named only where the DNA matches it firmly. Size is stated for part of the rows, as once, few or many counts, or as a class when the clone is expanded.

-	TRBV7-3	-	14	TRBJ2-3	TGTGCCAGCGGAACTAGCACCTTAGGGGATACGCAGTATTTT	CASGTSTLGDTQYF
few	TRBV15	-	13	TRBJ2-2	TGTGCCACCAGCAGAGAGGGGACCGGGGAGCTGTTTTTT	CATSREGTGELFF
few	TRBV29-1	-	15	TRBJ2-7	TGCAGCGTTGAAGATGGAGGGCTGAGCTCCTACGAGCAGTACTTC	CSVEDGGLSSYEQYF
-	TRBV30	-	12	TRBJ2-3	TGTGCCTGGAGTGTTACCGGGGATACGCAGTATTTT	CAWSVTGDTQYF
-	TRBV29-1	-	13	TRBJ2-3	TGCAGCGTTGATGGCGTTGGCACAGATACGCAGTATTTT	CSVDGVGTDTQYF
-	TRBV29-1	-	12	TRBJ1-4	TGCAGCGTTGAGGGAAGGGGGGAAAAACTGTTTTTT	CSVEGRGEKLFF
few	TRBV7-2	-	11	TRBJ2-1	TGTGCCAGCAGGTTACAGACCGAGCAGTTCTTC	CASRLQTEQFF
few	TRBV6-6	TRBD1	14	TRBJ1-5	TGTGCCAGCAGTTACGGGACAGGGTATCAGCCCCAGCATTTT	CASSYGTGYQPQHF
-	TRBV29-1	-	16	TRBJ2-5	TGCAGCGTTGGGGCCTCGGGACTGAGCATACAAGAGACCCAGTACTTC	CSVGASGLSIQETQYF
-	TRBV24-1	-	15	TRBJ2-6	TGTGCCACCAGTGATTTGATCTCTGGGGCCAACGTCCTGACTTTC	CATSDLISGANVLTF
few	TRBV6-6	TRBD2	19	TRBJ2-3	TGTGCCAGCAGTTACTCCCTCGGACTAGCGGGGGGCCCCACAGATACGCAGTATTTT	CASSYSLGLAGGPTDTQYF
-	TRBV7-3	-	15	TRBJ2-1	TGTGCCAGCAGCCCTTATCCGATAGATTACAATGAGCAGTTCTTC	CASSPYPIDYNEQFF
many	TRBV7-6	-	15	TRBJ2-3	TGTGCCAGCAGCTTAGATGGGGGGCTCACAGATACGCAGTATTTT	CASSLDGGLTDTQYF
-	TRBV4-3	-	15	TRBJ1-4	TGCGCCAGCAGCCAAGATGTCGGTTCGGGAGAAAAACTGTTTTTT	CASSQDVGSGEKLFF
-	TRBV9	TRBD1	17	TRBJ1-2	TGTGCCAGCAGCCGTTACCTCGCGACAGGGACCTACGGTGGCTACACCTTC	CASSRYLATGTYGGYTF
-	TRBV4-1	TRBD2	15	TRBJ2-1	TGCGCCAGCAGCCAAGTTCCGGGGGGGAACAATGAGCAGTTCTTC	CASSQVPGGNNEQFF
many	TRBV10-2	-	10	TRBJ1-1	TGCGCCAGCAGGAACACTGAAGCTTTCTTT	CASRNTEAFF